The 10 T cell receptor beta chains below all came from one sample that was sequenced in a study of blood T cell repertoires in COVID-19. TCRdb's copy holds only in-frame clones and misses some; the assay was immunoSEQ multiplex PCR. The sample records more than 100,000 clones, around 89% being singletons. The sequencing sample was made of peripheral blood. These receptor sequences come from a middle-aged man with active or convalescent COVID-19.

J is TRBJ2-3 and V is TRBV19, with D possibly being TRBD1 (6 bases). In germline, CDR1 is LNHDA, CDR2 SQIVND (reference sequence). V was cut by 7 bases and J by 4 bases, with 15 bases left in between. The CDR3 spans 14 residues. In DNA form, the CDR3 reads TGTGCCAGTACCGCCGGTGGGGGCGCAGATACGCAGTATTTT. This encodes CASTAGGGADTQYF. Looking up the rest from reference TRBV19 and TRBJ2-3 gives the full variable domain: DGGITQSPKYLFRKEGQNVTLSCEQNLNHDAMYWYRQDPGQGLRLIYYSQIVNDFQKGDIAEGYSVSREKKESFPLTVTSAQKNPTAFYLCASTAGGGADTQYFGPGTRLTVL.

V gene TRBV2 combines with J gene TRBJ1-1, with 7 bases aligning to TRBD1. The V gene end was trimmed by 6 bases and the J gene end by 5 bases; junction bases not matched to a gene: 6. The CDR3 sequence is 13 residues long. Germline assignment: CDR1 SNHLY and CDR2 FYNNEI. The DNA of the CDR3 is TGTGCCAGCAGGAGACAGGGTTGGACTGAAGCTTTCTTT. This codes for CASRRQGWTEAFF. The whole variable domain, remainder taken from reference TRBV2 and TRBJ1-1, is EPEVTQTPSHQVTQMGQEVILRCVPISNHLYFYWYRQILGQKVEFLVSFYNNEISEKSEIFDDQFSVERPDGSNFTLKIRSTKLEDSAMYFCASRRQGWTEAFFGQGTRLTVV.

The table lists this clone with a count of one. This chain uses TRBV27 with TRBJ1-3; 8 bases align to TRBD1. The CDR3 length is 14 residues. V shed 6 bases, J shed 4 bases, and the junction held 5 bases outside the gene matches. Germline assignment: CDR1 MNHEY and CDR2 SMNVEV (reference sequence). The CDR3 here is CASSLGTGGNTIYF. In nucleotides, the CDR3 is TGTGCCAGCAGCCTCGGGACAGGCGGAAACACCATATATTTT.

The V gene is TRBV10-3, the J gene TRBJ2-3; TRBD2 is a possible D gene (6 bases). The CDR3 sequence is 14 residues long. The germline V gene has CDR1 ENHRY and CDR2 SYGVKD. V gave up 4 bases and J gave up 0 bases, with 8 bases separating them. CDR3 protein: CAISAGGSTDTQYF. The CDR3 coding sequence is TGTGCCATCAGTGCTGGGGGGAGCACAGATACGCAGTATTTT.

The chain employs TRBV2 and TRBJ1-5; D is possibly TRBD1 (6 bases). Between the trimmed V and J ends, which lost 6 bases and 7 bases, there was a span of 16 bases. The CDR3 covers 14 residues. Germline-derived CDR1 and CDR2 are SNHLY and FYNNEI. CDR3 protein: CASSPGQIEQPQHF. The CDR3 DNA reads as TGTGCCAGCAGCCCTGGACAGATTGAGCAGCCCCAGCATTTT.

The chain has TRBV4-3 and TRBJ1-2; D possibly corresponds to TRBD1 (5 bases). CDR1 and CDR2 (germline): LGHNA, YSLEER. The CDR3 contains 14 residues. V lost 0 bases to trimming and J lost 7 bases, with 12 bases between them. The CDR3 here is CASSQDHQGRGYTF. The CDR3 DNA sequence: TGCGCCAGCAGCCAAGATCATCAGGGTCGTGGCTACACCTTC.

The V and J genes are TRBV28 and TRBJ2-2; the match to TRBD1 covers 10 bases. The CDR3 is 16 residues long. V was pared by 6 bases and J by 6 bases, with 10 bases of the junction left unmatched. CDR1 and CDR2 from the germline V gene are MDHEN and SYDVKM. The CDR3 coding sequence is TGTGCCAGCAGCAATGGAGGACAGGGGGTATCCGGGGAGCTGTTTTTT. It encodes CASSNGGQGVSGELFF. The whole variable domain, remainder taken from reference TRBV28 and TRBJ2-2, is DVKVTQSSRYLVKRTGEKVFLECVQDMDHENMFWYRQDPGLGLRLIYFSYDVKMKEKGDIPEGYSVSREKKERFSLILESASTNQTSMYLCASSNGGQGVSGELFFGEGSRLTVL.

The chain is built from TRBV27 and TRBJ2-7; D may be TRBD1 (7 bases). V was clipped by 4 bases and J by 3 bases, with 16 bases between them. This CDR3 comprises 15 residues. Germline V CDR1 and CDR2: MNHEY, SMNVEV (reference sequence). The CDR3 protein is CASSSRGTVGYEQYF. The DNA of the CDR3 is TGTGCCAGCAGTTCACGGGGGACAGTTGGCTACGAGCAGTACTTC.

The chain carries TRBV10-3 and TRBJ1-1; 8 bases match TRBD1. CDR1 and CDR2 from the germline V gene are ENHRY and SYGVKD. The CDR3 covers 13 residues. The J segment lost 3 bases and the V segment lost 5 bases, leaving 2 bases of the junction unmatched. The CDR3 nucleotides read TGTGCCATCAGTCCAGGGGGCTACACTGAAGCTTTCTTT. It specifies CAISPGGYTEAFF.

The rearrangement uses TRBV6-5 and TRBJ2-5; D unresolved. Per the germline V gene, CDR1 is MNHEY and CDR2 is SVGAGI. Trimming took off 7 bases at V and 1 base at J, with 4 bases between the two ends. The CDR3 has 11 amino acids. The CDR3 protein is CASNFQETQYF. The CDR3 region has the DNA TGTGCCAGCAACTTCCAAGAGACCCAGTACTTC.